This passage covers 4 T cell receptor beta chains from one sample sequenced in a study of CD8+CD57+ T cells in acquired aplastic anemia. CD8+CD57+ cell expansion had been shown by flow cytometry in patients chosen for sequencing. The use of genomic DNA as template underpinned the TCR beta VDJ and CDR3 profiling. MiXCR, applied by TCRdb to the reads, yields one record per CDR3 protein. The sample holds 200,000 to 300,000 distinct CDR3 sequences; more than 40% are singletons and the top ten take less than 9%. Sequencing was carried out using sorted CD4+, CD8+, or CD8+CD57+ T cells (not recorded which) from PBMCs. These receptors all come from a human donor with aplastic anemia.

For the CDR3, the DNA is TGTGCCAGCAGTAATGACAGGGGGGGCACAGATACGCAGTATTTT. The encoded protein is CASSNDRGGTDTQYF. The chain combines TRBV2 with TRBJ2-3, with TRBD1 matching over 9 bases. Germline V gene data show CDR1 as SNHLY and CDR2 as FYNNEI. V lost 5 bases and J lost 1; bases outside the gene matches: 4. The CDR3 runs to 15 residues.

This clonotype came up many times. J is TRBJ1-1 and V is TRBV7-9; D ambiguous. V lost 5 bases, J lost 1 base, and 8 bases lay in between. This CDR3 region has 13 residues. CDR1 and CDR2 (germline): SEHNR, FQNEAQ (reference sequence). CDR3 amino acids: CASSLPSNTEAFF. CDR3 DNA: TGTGCCAGCAGCCTCCCTTCGAACACTGAAGCTTTCTTT.

This sequence joins TRBV2 and TRBJ1-2, with 9 nucleotides matching TRBD1. V was clipped by 3 bases and J by 4 bases; unmatched bases: 3. The CDR3 runs 14 residues. Looked up from germline, CDR1 is SNHLY and CDR2 is FYNNEI. The CDR3 reads CASSDTGGLYGYTF. CDR3 in DNA: TGTGCCAGCAGTGATACAGGGGGCCTCTATGGCTACACCTTC.

Ten or more counts support this clonotype. J is TRBJ2-7 and V is TRBV6-1; D is undetermined. CDR3 length: 14 residues. Trimming left V 5 bases short and J 3 bases short, with 14 bases between. Germline V gene lookup returns CDR1 MNHNS and CDR2 SASEGT. The chain's CDR3 is CASSMSETSYEQYF. The CDR3 nucleotides are TGTGCCAGCAGTATGAGCGAAACAAGCTACGAGCAGTACTTC.